These T cell receptor beta chains were read from a single sample in a study of PD-1 blockade in mismatch repair-deficient tumors. Profiling relied on immunoSEQ multiplex PCR, and the TCRdb table lists in-frame clones only, not all of them. This sample has tens of thousands of clones, with approximately 86% found just once. This specimen was peripheral blood, taken 12 weeks after starting pembrolizumab. These TCRs come from an adult with mismatch repair-deficient cancer. Each CDR3 is given with its conserved first and last residue. The order of the fields is V gene, J gene, clone size, CDR3 protein. The size field is filled for only some rows; it gives once, few, many or a size class.

TRBV5-6	TRBJ2-1	-	CASSKITSGRFNEQFF
TRBV5-4	TRBJ2-7	-	CASSQGVQLYEQYF
TRBV5-6	TRBJ1-1	-	CASSRGRTGRNTEAFF
TRBV27	TRBJ2-3	-	CASSAIAGATDTQYF
TRBV29-1	TRBJ2-3	-	CSVAQTSLSPGDTDTQYF
TRBV11-2	TRBJ2-3	medium-sized	CASSTGLAGGHTDTQYF
TRBV10-2	TRBJ1-1	-	CASRGGNTEAFF
TRBV4-1	TRBJ1-4	-	CASSQDGSVGEKLFF
TRBV7-9	TRBJ2-7	-	CASSPILRTSGSIEQYF
TRBV15	TRBJ2-7	-	CATSSPGVSAYEQYF
TRBV5-5	TRBJ1-5	-	CASSFGPMRGNQPQHF
TRBV4-1	TRBJ2-2	once	CASSQESPSGVNTGELFF
TRBV28	TRBJ2-2	-	CASSRGSTGTGELFF
TRBV4-1	TRBJ2-3	-	CASSQLAGGTDTQYF
TRBV13	TRBJ2-3	once	CASSFKIGFYTDTQYF
TRBV6-6	TRBJ1-2	-	CASSYQGAQYGYTF
TRBV4-1	TRBJ1-1	-	CASSQEVRPEAFF
TRBV28	TRBJ2-7	-	CASSSSGMSPYEQYF
TRBV11-2	TRBJ2-1	-	CASSFLKLGEYNEQFF
TRBV7-9	TRBJ1-4	-	CASSYSATNEKLFF
TRBV4-1	TRBJ2-2	-	CASSRRLQTGELFF
TRBV28	TRBJ2-4	-	CASSLCCRELNIQYF
TRBV18	TRBJ2-1	-	CASSRRDTDEQFF
TRBV10-2	TRBJ2-1	-	CATGGALTSNEQFF
TRBV27	TRBJ2-1	-	CASSLSMAAAVVGEQFF
TRBV18	TRBJ2-3	-	CASSFQGLTDTQYF
TRBV5-1	TRBJ1-2	-	CASSLVGSDYGYTF
TRBV5-4	TRBJ2-5	-	CASSFGGTQETQYF
TRBV9	TRBJ2-1	-	CASSVGTVEQFF
TRBV7-9	TRBJ1-1	few	CASSLPFGPLNTEAFF
TRBV6-5	TRBJ1-2	-	CASSYTTGVAYGYTF
TRBV7-9	TRBJ1-3	-	CASSQGMGSGNTIYF
TRBV4-1	TRBJ2-3	-	CASSQEGQNTDTQYF
TRBV23-1	TRBJ1-4	-	CASSQSLSTTNEKLFF
TRBV23-1	TRBJ1-2	-	CASSQQGQGGNYGYTF
TRBV6-4	TRBJ2-1	-	CASSDASGSNNEQFF
TRBV30	TRBJ2-1	medium-sized	CAWSLAGPNDEQFF
TRBV25-1	TRBJ1-1	-	CASSEGVEAFF
TRBV7-9	TRBJ2-4	-	CASSLGTGRILLAKNIQYF
TRBV6-5	TRBJ1-5	-	CASSYGQGGQPQHF
TRBV6-6	TRBJ1-2	-	CASLGGNYGYTF
TRBV6-5	TRBJ1-5	-	CASSSRTGGNQPQHF
TRBV28	TRBJ2-7	-	CASRQYNYEQYF
TRBV19	TRBJ2-2	-	CASSTLRTGFTGELFF
TRBV15	TRBJ2-7	-	CATSRDLQGEREQYF
TRBV2	TRBJ2-5	-	CASSKDWDNTIRGAETQYF
TRBV18	TRBJ2-5	-	CASSKAGKQETQYF
TRBV10-3	TRBJ1-5	-	CAISESEEGQPQHF
TRBV20-1	TRBJ2-2	once	CSAREVGELFF
TRBV6-6	TRBJ2-1	-	CASRQLGLNNEQFF
TRBV7-8	TRBJ1-4	-	CASSLQGRGNEKLFF
TRBV5-1	TRBJ2-3	-	CASSLEGGYGTDTQYF
TRBV28	TRBJ1-5	-	CASSRTGGNQPQHF
TRBV11-1	TRBJ2-2	-	CASSRRGNTGELFF
TRBV11-3	TRBJ1-1	-	CASSLRDKHWDTEAFF